The sequence of this T cell receptor (beta chain) was determined in a study of Graves' ophthalmopathy and Graves' hyperthyroidism. Whole-study context: Peripheral blood was gathered at the point of initial diagnosis, before any treatment started. Study-wide results and limits: As the model predicted ophthalmopathy progression, it achieved a sensitivity of roughly 69% and a specificity of more than 72%. Most clonotypes expanded in thyroid above 0.001 frequency were present in blood too.

A note on this clonotype: Its antigen remains unknown.

This CDR3 has 12 residues. V lost 6 bases and J 11 bases, leaving 16 bases between the germline ends. Exclusion criteria comprised other autoimmune diseases, uncontrolled infections, pregnancy or lactation in patients. RNA transcripts were the template, and TCR beta CDR3 regions were amplified from them. The first-round RT-PCR employed HTBI primers together with the Qiagen OneStep RT-PCR kit. A multiplex PCR was then performed as the second round. TCRdb analysed the multiplex PCR reads with MiXCR anew, one entry per CDR3 protein. The sample carries approximately 700,000 distinct CDR3 sequences, around 40% recorded once.

The chain couples TRBV12-3 or TRBV12-4 to TRBJ1-1; D perhaps matches TRBD1 (6 bases). This clonotype originated in an adult man with Graves' ophthalmopathy. Sequences were obtained from peripheral blood. CDR3 sequence: CASSRDTIMAFF. CDR3 coding DNA: TGTGCCAGCAGCCGGGACACCATTATGGCTTTCTTT.